This T cell receptor beta chain stems from a study of blood T cell repertoires in COVID-19 (dated by TCRdb to the early 2020s). Broadly, across the study: Collaborator samples came from the United States, Italy and Spain and covered acute and convalescent phases of COVID-19. The material from the prospective study consisted of cDNA or gDNA derived from T cells, B-cell-depleted T cells, or PBMCs. Subjects who had been exposed to COVID-19, were actively infected with it, or had recovered from it provided the deeply sampled blood TCRbeta repertoires that made up the dataset. The repertoires were released in a freely available public database meant as a resource for research on the immune response to SARS-CoV-2. Samples were obtained from the ongoing ImmuneRACE study (first 160 participants) and from roughly 1,300 subjects provided by 6 global collaborators. The sample metadata nearly always contained a de-identified subject ID, COVID-19 status, age in years and sex. HLA class I and class II types, where available, came from metadata supplied by the sample provider rather than from assay-based typing.

The CDR3 numbers 15 residues from cysteine through phenylalanine. The DNA shown is the 45-base CDR3, in frame from base 1. V is pruned by 4 bases and J by 5 bases, leaving 8 bases of the junction without a gene match. As encoded in the germline V gene, CDR1 is SGDLS while CDR2 is YYNGEE. TCRbeta CDR3 regions were amplified from genomic DNA using the immunoSEQ Assay, a bias-controlled multiplex PCR. For the original study's pipeline: The number of nucleated cells in each sample was estimated from the amplification of reference gene primers within the assay. To quantify the absolute abundance of each unique TCRbeta CDR3 rearrangement, sequence reads were collapsed and filtered. For each sample, productive Simpson clonality was calculated as the square root of Simpson's diversity index across productive rearrangements. TCRdb obtained this table from immuneACCESS and retained in-frame rearrangements with V and J assigned. These tables miss some clones; where compared with another copy, unresolved V genes account for less than half of the shortfall, and the remainder is unexplained. D and trimming come from the DNA, and the V and J calls and clone size come from that table. This sample has 60,000 to 65,000 clones in its table, and around 83% of those were observed once. The ten largest clones add up to more than 8.5% of the sample.

A remark on this clone: Its antigen specificity is not known. Per-base quality was not reported, and no clone a single base away is much larger than it.

Study-wide conclusions, independent of this receptor: Clinical and demographic metadata were provided uncurated, with the amount varying by source and participant.

In Seattle, one collaborating source enrolled patients while the infection was active and tracked those patients longitudinally over the course of disease. Each collaborating institution followed its own protocols to collect whole blood in K2EDTA tubes. For TCRbeta analysis, collaborator samples were shipped as frozen whole blood, as isolated PBMCs, or as DNA extracted from either sample type. This clonotype originated in a man over 45 with COVID-19, enrolled during active disease. The sequence is built from TRBV9 and TRBJ1-1, and TRBD1 matches 10 of the central bases. Sequencing was performed on peripheral blood. Read as DNA, the sequence is TGTGCCAGCAGCACCGCCGGGACAGGGGTGACTGAAGCTTTCTTT. Its amino acids are CASSTAGTGVTEAFF.